The next 8 T cell receptor beta chains were all read from a single sample in a study of cytomegalovirus exposure and HLA in healthy donors. The PCR made use of 60 Vbeta and 13 Jbeta primers. Only in-frame clones appear in the TCRdb table, and some are missing; sequencing was by immunoSEQ multiplex PCR. The sample lists approximately 120,000 clones; more than 70% were seen once. The sample was PBMCs. The receptors derive from a man aged 25-40 years in good health and CMV-seronegative.

The chain has TRBV27 and TRBJ2-1, with D hard to call. Trimming pared 6 bases from V and 9 bases from J, leaving 9 bases between. The CDR3 contains 11 residues. The germline V gene encodes CDR1 MNHEY and CDR2 SMNVEV (reference sequence). The CDR3 sequence is CASRTPGEQFF. The CDR3 bases are TGTGCCAGCAGGACTCCCGGTGAGCAGTTCTTC.

The chain links TRBV6-6 to TRBJ2-3; tentatively, D is TRBD2 (6 bases). The CDR3 contains 14 residues. Per the germline V gene, CDR1 is MNHNY and CDR2 is SVGAGI (reference sequence). The V end lost 6 bases, the J end lost 5 bases, and 15 bases lay between the germline ends. In DNA form, the CDR3 reads TGTGCCAGCAGGTTGGGGGGTGGGGTAGATACGCAGTATTTT. Amino acid sequence: CASRLGGGVDTQYF.

This chain links TRBV7-9 with TRBJ1-3; weak D call: TRBD1 (5 bases). Germline V gene lookup returns CDR1 SEHNR and CDR2 FQNEAQ (reference sequence). V shed 5 bases and J shed 0 bases, with 14 bases lying between them. The CDR3 has 16 amino acids. Here the CDR3 reads CASSDDSFFSGNTIYF. CDR3 DNA: TGTGCCAGCAGCGATGACAGTTTTTTCTCTGGAAACACCATATATTTT.

The V gene is TRBV11-2, the J gene TRBJ2-2, with 8 nucleotides matching TRBD1. The CDR3 has 16 residues. The V segment lost 5 bases and the J segment 1 base; nucleotides outside the gene matches: 6. Germline V gives CDR1 SGHAT, CDR2 FQNNGV. CDR3: CASSPQGARNTGELFF. The DNA for the CDR3 is TGTGCCAGCAGCCCGCAGGGGGCCCGGAACACCGGGGAGCTGTTTTTT.

This clone was observed once. This chain joins TRBV4-1 and TRBJ1-6; 8 bases line up with TRBD1. Per the germline V gene, CDR1 is MGHRA and CDR2 is YSYEKL. The J segment lost 9 bases and the V segment lost 0 bases, leaving 13 bases of the junction unmatched. This CDR3 spans 18 amino acids. CDR3 sequence (DNA): TGCGCCAGCAGCCAAGATCCGATTCCAGGGGGCCATGTTTCACCCCTCCACTTT. Translated: CASSQDPIPGGHVSPLHF.

The gene calls are TRBV19 and TRBJ1-1; no reliable D call. CDR3 length equals 14 residues. V was clipped by 0 bases and J by 1 base, with 6 bases between them. Germline lookup yields CDR1 LNHDA and CDR2 SQIVND (reference sequence). The DNA of the CDR3 is TGTGCCAGTAGTATAGATCAGGAGAACACTGAAGCTTTCTTT. Translated, it gives CASSIDQENTEAFF.

This chain connects TRBV19 to TRBJ2-5; TRBD2 matches 7 bases. With V trimmed by 4 bases and J by 3 bases, 2 bases remained unmatched. This CDR3 contains 13 residues. The germline V gene encodes CDR1 LNHDA and CDR2 SQIVND (reference sequence). The CDR3, as DNA: TGTGCCAGTAGTAGGGGACTAAAAGAGACCCAGTACTTC. Translation: CASSRGLKETQYF.

The genes are TRBV11-2 and TRBJ2-5, with a weak D call TRBD2 (6 bases). With 3 bases removed from V and 5 bases from J, the gap between germline ends came to 22 bases. The CDR3 is made up of 17 amino acids. Germline V lookup: CDR1 SGHAT, CDR2 FQNNGV. CDR3 DNA: TGTGCCAGCAGCTTCCCCCTAGGGACTGAAGAAGCGGAGACCCAGTACTTC. This encodes CASSFPLGTEEAETQYF.